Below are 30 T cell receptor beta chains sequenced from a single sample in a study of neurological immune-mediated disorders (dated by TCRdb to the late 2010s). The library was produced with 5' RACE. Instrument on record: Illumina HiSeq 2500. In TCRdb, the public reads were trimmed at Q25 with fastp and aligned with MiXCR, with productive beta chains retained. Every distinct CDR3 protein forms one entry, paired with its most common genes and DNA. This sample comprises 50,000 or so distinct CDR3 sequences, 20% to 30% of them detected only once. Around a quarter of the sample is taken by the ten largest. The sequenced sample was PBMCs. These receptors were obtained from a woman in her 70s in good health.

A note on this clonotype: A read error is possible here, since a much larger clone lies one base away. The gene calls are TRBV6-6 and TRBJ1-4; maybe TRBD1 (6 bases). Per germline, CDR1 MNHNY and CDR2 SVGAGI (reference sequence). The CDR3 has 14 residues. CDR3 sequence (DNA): TGTGCCAGCAGTCTAGGGGGGGCTAATGAAAAAATGTTTTTT. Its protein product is CASSLGGANEKMFF.

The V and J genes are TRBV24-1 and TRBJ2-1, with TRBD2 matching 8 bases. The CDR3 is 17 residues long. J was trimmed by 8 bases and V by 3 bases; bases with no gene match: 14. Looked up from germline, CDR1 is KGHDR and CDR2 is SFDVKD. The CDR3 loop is CATSDPPSGTRVYEQFF. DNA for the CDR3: TGTGCCACCAGTGATCCACCCTCCGGGACTAGAGTTTATGAGCAGTTCTTC.

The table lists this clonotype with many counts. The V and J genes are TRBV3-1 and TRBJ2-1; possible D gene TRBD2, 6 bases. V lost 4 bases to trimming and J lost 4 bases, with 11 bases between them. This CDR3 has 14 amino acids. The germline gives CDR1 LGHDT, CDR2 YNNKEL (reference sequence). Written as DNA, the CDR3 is TGTGCCAGCAGCCGAGCTAGCGCGTACAATGAGCAGTTCTTC. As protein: CASSRASAYNEQFF.

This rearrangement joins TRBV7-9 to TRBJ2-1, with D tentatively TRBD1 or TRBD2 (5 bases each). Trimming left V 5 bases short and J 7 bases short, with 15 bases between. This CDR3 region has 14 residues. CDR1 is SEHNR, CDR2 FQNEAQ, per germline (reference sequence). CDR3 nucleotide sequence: TGTGCCAGCAGCCCCGGGCAGGGCGGGAATGAGCAGTTCTTC. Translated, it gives CASSPGQGGNEQFF.

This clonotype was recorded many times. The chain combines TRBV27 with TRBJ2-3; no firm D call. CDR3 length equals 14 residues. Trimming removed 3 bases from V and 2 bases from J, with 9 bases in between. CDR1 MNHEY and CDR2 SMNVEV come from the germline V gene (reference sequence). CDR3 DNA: TGTGCCAGCAGTTTGGCGCGATTCACAGATACGCAGTATTTT. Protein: CASSLARFTDTQYF.

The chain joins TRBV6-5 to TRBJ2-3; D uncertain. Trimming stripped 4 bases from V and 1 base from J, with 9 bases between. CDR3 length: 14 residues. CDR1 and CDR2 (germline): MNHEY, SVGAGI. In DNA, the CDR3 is TGTGCCAGCAGTTCCAAAGAGGGCACAGATACGCAGTATTTT. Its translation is CASSSKEGTDTQYF.

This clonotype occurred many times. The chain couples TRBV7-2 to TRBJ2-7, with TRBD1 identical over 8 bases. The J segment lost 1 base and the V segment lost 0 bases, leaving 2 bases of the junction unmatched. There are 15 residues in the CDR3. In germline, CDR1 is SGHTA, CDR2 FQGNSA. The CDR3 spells CASSLAGTGSYEQYF. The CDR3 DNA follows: TGTGCCAGCAGCTTAGCCGGGACAGGTTCCTACGAGCAGTACTTC. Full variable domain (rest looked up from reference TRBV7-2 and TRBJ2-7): GAGVSQSPSNKVTEKGKDVELRCDPISGHTALYWYRQSLGQGLEFLIYFQGNSAPDKSGLPSDRFSAERTGGSVSTLTIQRTQQEDSAVYLCASSLAGTGSYEQYFGPGTRLTVT.

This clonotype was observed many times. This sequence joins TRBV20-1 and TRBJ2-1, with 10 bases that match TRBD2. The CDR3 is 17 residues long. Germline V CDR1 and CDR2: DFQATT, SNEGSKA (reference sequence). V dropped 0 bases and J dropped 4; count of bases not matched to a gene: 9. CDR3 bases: TGCAGTGCTAGAGATGTCAGCGGGAGGGCCGGGTACAATGAGCAGTTCTTC. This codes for CSARDVSGRAGYNEQFF.

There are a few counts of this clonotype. CDR3 coding DNA: TGTGCCAGCAGTGGAGACAGAAAGCAGTTCTTC. It is translated as CASSGDRKQFF. The chain uses TRBV6-1 and TRBJ2-1; a possible D gene is TRBD1 (5 bases). V was pared by 4 bases and J by 11 bases, with 9 bases between. Germline V gene data show CDR1 as MNHNS and CDR2 as SASEGT. The CDR3 extends over 11 amino acids.

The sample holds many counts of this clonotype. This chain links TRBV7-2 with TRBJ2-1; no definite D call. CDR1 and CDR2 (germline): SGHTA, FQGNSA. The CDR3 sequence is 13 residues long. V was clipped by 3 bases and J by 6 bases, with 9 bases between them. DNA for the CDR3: TGTGCCAGCAGCTTTACCCCAATCAATGAGCAGTTCTTC. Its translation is CASSFTPINEQFF.

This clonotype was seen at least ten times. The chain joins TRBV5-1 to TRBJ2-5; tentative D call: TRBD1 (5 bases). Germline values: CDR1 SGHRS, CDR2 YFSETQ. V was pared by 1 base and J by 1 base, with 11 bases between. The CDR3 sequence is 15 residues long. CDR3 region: CASSLRGDGQETQYF. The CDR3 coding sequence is TGCGCCAGCAGCTTGAGGGGCGACGGCCAAGAGACCCAGTACTTC. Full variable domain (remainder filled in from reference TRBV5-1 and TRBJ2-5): KAGVTQTPRYLIKTRGQQVTLSCSPISGHRSVSWYQQTPGQGLQFLFEYFSETQRNKGNFPGRFSGRQFSNSRSEMNVSTLELGDSALYLCASSLRGDGQETQYFGPGTRLLVL.

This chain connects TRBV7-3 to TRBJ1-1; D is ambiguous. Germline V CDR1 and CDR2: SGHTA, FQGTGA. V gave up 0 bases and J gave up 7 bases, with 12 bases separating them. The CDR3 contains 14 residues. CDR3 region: CASSLTLAQDEAFF. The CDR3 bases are TGTGCCAGCAGCTTAACGTTGGCGCAAGATGAAGCTTTCTTT.

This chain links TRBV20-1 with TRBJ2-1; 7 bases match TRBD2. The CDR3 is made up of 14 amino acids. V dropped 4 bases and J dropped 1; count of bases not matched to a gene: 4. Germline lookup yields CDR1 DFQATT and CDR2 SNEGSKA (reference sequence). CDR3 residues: CSAKRGTSYNEQFF. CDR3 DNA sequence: TGCAGTGCTAAGCGGGGTACGTCCTACAATGAGCAGTTCTTC.

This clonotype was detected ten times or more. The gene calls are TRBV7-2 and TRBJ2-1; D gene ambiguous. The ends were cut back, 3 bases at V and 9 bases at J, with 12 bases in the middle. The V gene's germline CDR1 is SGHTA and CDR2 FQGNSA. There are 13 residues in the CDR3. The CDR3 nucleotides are TGTGCCAGCAGCTTGATAGTCGAGCTTGAGCAGTTCTTC. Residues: CASSLIVELEQFF.

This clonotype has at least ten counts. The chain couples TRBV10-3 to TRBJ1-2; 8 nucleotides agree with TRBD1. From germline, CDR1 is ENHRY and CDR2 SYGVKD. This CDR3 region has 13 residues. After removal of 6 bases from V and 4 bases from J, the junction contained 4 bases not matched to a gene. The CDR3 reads CAISGTGPYGYTF. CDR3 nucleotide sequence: TGTGCCATCAGCGGGACAGGACCCTATGGCTACACCTTC.

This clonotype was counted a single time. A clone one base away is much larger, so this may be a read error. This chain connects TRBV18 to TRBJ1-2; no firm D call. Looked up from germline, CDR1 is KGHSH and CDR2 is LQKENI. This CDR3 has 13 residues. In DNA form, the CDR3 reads TGTACCAGCTCACCCGCCGGGCCTAATGGCTACACCTTC. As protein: CTSSPAGPNGYTF. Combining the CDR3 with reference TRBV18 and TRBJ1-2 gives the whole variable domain NAGVMQNPRHLVRRRGQEARLRCSPMKGHSHVYWYRQLPEEGLKFMVYLQKENIIDESGMPKERFSAEFPKEGPSILRIQQVVRGDSAAYFCTSSPAGPNGYTFGSGTRLTVV.

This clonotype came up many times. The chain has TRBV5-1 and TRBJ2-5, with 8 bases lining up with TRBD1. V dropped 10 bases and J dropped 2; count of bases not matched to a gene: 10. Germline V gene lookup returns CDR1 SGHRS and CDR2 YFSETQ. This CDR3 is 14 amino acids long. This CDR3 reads CAVRQGPGQETQYF. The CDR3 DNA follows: TGCGCCGTTCGACAGGGGCCTGGGCAAGAGACCCAGTACTTC.

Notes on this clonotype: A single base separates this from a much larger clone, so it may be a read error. CDR3 sequence: CSTAGREGNEQFF. CDR3 bases: TGTTCCACCGCCGGACGGGAGGGCAATGAGCAGTTCTTC. The genes are TRBV3-1 and TRBJ2-1, with 8 bases matching TRBD2. This CDR3 contains 13 residues. In germline, CDR1 is LGHDT, CDR2 YNNKEL (reference sequence).

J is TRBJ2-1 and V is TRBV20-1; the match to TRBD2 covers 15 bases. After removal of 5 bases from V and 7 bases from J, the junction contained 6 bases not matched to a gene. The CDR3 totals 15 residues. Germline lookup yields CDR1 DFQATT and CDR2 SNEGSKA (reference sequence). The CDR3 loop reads CSALAGTSGRNEQFF. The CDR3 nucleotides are TGCAGTGCTTTAGCCGGGACTAGCGGGAGGAATGAGCAGTTCTTC.

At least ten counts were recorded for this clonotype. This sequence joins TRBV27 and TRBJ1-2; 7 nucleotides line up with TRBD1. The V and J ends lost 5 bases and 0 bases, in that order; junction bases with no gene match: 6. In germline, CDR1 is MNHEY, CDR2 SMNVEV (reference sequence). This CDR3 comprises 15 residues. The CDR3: CASSPWGQPNYGYTF. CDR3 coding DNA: TGTGCCAGCAGTCCGTGGGGACAGCCTAACTATGGCTACACCTTC.

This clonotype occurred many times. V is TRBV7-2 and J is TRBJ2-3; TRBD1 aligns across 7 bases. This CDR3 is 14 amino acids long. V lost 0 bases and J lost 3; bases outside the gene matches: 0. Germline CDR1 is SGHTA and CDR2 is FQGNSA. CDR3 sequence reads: CASSLATGTDTQYF. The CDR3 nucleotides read TGTGCCAGCAGCTTAGCGACAGGGACAGATACGCAGTATTTT.

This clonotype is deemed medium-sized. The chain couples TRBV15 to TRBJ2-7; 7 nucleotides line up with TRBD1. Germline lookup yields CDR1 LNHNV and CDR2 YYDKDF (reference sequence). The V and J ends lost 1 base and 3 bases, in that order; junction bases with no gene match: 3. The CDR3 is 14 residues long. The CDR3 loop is CATSRVTGYYEQYF. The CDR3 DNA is TGTGCCACCAGCAGAGTGACAGGGTACTACGAGCAGTACTTC.

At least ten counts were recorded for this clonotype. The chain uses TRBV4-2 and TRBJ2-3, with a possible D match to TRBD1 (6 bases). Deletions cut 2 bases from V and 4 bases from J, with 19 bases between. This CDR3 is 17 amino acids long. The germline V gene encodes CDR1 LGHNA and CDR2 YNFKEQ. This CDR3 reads CASSQSLRGSGPDTQYF. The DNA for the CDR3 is TGTGCCAGCAGCCAATCCCTGAGGGGGAGTGGGCCAGATACGCAGTATTTT.

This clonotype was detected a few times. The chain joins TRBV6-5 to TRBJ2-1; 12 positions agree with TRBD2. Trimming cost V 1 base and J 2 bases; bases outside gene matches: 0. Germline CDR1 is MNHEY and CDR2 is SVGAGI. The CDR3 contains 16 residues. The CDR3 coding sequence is TGTGCCAGCAGTTACTGGACTAGCGGGACCTACAATGAGCAGTTCTTC. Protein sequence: CASSYWTSGTYNEQFF.

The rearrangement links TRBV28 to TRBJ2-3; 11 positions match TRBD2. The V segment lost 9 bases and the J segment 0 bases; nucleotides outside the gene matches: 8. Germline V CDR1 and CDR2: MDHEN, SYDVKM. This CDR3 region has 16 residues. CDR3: CASTSGGRRSTDTQYF. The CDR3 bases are TGTGCCAGTACTAGCGGGGGTAGACGTAGCACAGATACGCAGTATTTT.

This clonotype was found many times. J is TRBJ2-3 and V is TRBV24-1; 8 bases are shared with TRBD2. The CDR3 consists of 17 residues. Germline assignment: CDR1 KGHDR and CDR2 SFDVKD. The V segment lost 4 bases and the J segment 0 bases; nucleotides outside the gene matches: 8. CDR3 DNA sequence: TGTGCCACCAGTGACCCGACTAGCGCGACCAGCACAGATACGCAGTATTTT. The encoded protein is CATSDPTSATSTDTQYF.

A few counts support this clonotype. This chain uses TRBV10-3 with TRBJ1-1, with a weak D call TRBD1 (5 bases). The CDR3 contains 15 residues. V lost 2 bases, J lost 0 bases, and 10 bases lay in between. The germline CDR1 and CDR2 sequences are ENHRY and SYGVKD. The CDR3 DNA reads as TGTGCCATCAGTGAGCAGTTGGGGGTGAACACTGAAGCTTTCTTT. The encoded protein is CAISEQLGVNTEAFF.

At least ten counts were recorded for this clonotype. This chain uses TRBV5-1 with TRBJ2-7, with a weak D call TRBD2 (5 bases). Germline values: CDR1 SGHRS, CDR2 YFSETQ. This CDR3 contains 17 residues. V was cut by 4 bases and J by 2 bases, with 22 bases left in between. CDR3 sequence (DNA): TGCGCCAGCAGCGCCCTGCGCGGAGGTCACAAACCCTACGAGCAGTACTTC. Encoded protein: CASSALRGGHKPYEQYF. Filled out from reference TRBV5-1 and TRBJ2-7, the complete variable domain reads KAGVTQTPRYLIKTRGQQVTLSCSPISGHRSVSWYQQTPGQGLQFLFEYFSETQRNKGNFPGRFSGRQFSNSRSEMNVSTLELGDSALYLCASSALRGGHKPYEQYFGPGTRLTVT.

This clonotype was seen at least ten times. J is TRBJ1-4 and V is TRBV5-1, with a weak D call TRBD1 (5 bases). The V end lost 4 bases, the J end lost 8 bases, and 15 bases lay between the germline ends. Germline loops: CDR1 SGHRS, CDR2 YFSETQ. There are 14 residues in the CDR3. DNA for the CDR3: TGCGCCAGCAGCCCTGGCGGGACCAGCGAAAAACTGTTTTTT. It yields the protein CASSPGGTSEKLFF.

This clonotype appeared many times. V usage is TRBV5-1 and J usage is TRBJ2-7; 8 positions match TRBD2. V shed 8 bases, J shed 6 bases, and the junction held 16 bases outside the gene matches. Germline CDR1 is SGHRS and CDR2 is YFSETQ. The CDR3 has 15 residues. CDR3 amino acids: CASREGYSAGVEQYF. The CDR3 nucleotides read TGCGCCAGTCGGGAGGGGTACTCGGCTGGGGTCGAGCAGTACTTC.